One sample yielded the 9 T cell receptor beta chains listed below, sequenced in a study of monozygotic twins with inflammatory bowel disease. From the 5' RACE reads, TCRdb lists one entry per CDR3 protein and no DNA. This sample's clone table lists fewer than 350,000 distinct CDR3 sequences. The sequencing sample was made of blood. The origin of the receptors is a human donor with ulcerative colitis or Crohn's disease, or a healthy co-twin of an affected twin (not recorded which).

V and J are TRBV7-9 and TRBJ2-2; TCRdb indicates TRBD1, and absent DNA this call remains unverified. The CDR3 has 15 residues. CDR1 and CDR2 (germline): SEHNR, FQNEAQ (reference sequence). The CDR3 sequence is CASSLEAAPTGELFF. The variable domain in full, with the rest retrieved from reference TRBV7-9 and TRBJ2-2, is DTGVSQNPRHKITKRGQNVTFRCDPISEHNRLYWYRQTLGQGPEFLTYFQNEAQLEKSRLLSDRFSAERPKGSFSTLEIQRTEQGDSAMYLCASSLEAAPTGELFFGEGSRLTVL.

This sequence joins TRBV20-1 and TRBJ1-1; there is no DNA to check the TCRdb D call of TRBD1. Germline V gene lookup returns CDR1 DFQATT and CDR2 SNEGSKA (reference sequence). The CDR3 is 16 amino acids. This CDR3 is CSARSLLGGGNTEAFF.

V is TRBV24-1 and J is TRBJ2-2; the D gene TCRdb calls, TRBD1, cannot be checked with no DNA. The germline CDR1 and CDR2 sequences are KGHDR and SFDVKD. This CDR3 has 13 residues. CDR3 in amino acids: CATSRDGTGELFF.

This chain uses TRBV7-2 with TRBJ1-1; TCRdb's assignment of TRBD1 cannot be checked, as there is no DNA. Germline-derived CDR1 and CDR2 are SGHTA and FQGNSA. CDR3 length: 13 residues. CDR3 sequence reads: CASIPGGFTEAFF.

The genes are TRBV29-1 and TRBJ2-3; the D call of TRBD2 rests on TCRdb alone, since no DNA is present to check it. This CDR3 contains 14 residues. Germline V CDR1 and CDR2: SQVTM, ANQGSEA. CDR3 sequence: CSGKLAGDADTQYF.

The rearrangement uses TRBV20-1 and TRBJ1-6; the TRBD1 assignment by TCRdb is unverifiable without DNA. CDR3 length: 14 residues. Germline CDR1 reads DFQATT; CDR2 reads SNEGSKA (reference sequence). CDR3 protein: CSAFDRGYNSPLHF.

This chain connects TRBV5-1 to TRBJ1-5; the D gene TCRdb calls, TRBD1, cannot be checked with no DNA. The length of the CDR3 is 15 residues. Per germline, CDR1 SGHRS and CDR2 YFSETQ. CDR3 residues: CASSMGTGGKQPQHF.

V and J are TRBV11-1 and TRBJ1-2. The length of the CDR3 is 18 residues. Germline V gives CDR1 SGHAT, CDR2 FQDESV (reference sequence). The chain's CDR3 is CASRDLGTQLLFAHGYTF. Full variable domain (missing parts from reference TRBV11-1 and TRBJ1-2): EAEVAQSPRYKITEKSQAVAFWCDPISGHATLYWYRQILGQGPELLVQFQDESVVDDSQLPKDRFSAERLKGVDSTLKIQPAELGDSAMYLCASRDLGTQLLFAHGYTFGSGTRLTVV.

The rearrangement links TRBV14 to TRBJ1-1; TCRdb reports TRBD1, a call that lacks DNA to check it against. Germline lookup yields CDR1 SGHDN and CDR2 FVKESK. The CDR3 covers 14 residues. CDR3 amino acids: CATDRQGMNTEAFF.